This entry features one TCR beta chain sequence. Assay used: immunoSEQ multiplex PCR; TCRdb lists only in-frame clones, some missing. Among about 90,000 clones listed, 72% were seen once. V lost 7 bases, J lost 4 bases, and 9 bases stayed unmatched. The CDR3 is 15 residues long. In germline, CDR1 is MDHEN, CDR2 SYDVKM. This entry belongs to a study of radiotherapy plus CTLA-4 blockade in lung cancer. This TCR derives from a human donor with non-small cell lung cancer that progressed on radiotherapy plus ipilimumab. The rearrangement uses TRBV28 and TRBJ2-3, with TRBD1 matching over 9 bases. The sample consisted of peripheral blood, taken from a patient treated with radiotherapy plus ipilimumab. CDR3 amino acids: CASTDPGQGADTQYF. The CDR3 bases are TGTGCCAGCACCGACCCGGGACAGGGCGCAGATACGCAGTATTTT.